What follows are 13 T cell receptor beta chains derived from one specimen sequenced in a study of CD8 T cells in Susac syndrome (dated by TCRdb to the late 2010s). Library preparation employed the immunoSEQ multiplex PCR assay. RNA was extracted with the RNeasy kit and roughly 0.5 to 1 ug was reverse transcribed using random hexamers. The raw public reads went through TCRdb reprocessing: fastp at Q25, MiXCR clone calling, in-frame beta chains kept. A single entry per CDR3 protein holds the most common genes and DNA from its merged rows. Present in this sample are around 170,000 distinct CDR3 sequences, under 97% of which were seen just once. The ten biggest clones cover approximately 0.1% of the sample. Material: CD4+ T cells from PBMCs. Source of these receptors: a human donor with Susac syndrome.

The CDR3, as DNA: TGCAGTGCGGGCGCGAACACCGGGGAGCTGTTTTTT. Encoded protein: CSAGANTGELFF. The chain links TRBV20-1 to TRBJ2-2; D unresolved. The germline V gene has CDR1 DFQATT and CDR2 SNEGSKA (reference sequence). Trimming took off 6 bases at V and 0 bases at J, with 5 bases between the two ends. The CDR3 runs 12 residues.

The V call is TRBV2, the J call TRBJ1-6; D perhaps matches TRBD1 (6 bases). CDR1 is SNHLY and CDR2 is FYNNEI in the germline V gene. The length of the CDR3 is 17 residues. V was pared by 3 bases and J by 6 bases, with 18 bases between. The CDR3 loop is CASSEGHRGRINSPLHF. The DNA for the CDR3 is TGTGCCAGCAGTGAGGGTCATCGGGGGCGAATTAATTCACCCCTCCACTTT.

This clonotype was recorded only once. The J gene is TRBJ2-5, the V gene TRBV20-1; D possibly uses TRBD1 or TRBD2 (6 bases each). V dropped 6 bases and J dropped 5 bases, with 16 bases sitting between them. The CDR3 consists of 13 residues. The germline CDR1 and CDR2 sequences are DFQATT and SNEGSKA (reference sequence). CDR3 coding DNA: TGCAGTGCGTCCCGGGGGCTTCGGGAGACCCAGTACTTC. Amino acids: CSASRGLRETQYF.

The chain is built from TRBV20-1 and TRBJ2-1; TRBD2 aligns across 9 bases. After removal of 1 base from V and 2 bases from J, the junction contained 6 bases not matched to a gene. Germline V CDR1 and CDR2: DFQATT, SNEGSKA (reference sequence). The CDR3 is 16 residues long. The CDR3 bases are TGCAGTGCTAGAGCTTGGGCGGGGGGGACCTACAATGAGCAGTTCTTC. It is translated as CSARAWAGGTYNEQFF.

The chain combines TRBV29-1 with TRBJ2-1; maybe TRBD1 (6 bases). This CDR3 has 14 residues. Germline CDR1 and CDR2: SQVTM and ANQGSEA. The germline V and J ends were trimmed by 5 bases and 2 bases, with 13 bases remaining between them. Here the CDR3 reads CSVRTGQTYNEQFF. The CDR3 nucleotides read TGCAGCGTTAGAACTGGACAGACCTACAATGAGCAGTTCTTC.

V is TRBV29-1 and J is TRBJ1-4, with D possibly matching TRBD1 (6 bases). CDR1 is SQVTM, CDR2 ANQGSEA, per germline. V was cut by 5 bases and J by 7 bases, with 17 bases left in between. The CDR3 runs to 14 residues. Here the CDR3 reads CSVSSGGSGEKLFF. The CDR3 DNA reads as TGCAGCGTTTCCTCGGGGGGCTCGGGTGAAAAACTGTTTTTT.

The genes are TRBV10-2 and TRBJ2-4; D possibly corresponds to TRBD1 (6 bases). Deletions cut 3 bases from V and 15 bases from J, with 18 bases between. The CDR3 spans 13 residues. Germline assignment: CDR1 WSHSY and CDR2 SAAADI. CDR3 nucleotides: TGCGCCAGCAGTGATCCGGGACACCCGAGTGGGTACTTC. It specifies CASSDPGHPSGYF.

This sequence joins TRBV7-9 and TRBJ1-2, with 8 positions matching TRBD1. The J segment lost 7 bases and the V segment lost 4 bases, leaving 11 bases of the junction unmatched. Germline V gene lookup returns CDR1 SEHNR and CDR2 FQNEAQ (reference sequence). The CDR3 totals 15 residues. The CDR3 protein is CASSSDDRGGSGYTF. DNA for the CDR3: TGTGCCAGCAGCTCAGATGACAGGGGCGGTAGTGGCTACACCTTC. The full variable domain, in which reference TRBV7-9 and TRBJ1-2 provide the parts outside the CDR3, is DTGVSQNPRHKITKRGQNVTFRCDPISEHNRLYWYRQTLGQGPEFLTYFQNEAQLEKSRLLSDRFSAERPKGSFSTLEIQRTEQGDSAMYLCASSSDDRGGSGYTFGSGTRLTVV.

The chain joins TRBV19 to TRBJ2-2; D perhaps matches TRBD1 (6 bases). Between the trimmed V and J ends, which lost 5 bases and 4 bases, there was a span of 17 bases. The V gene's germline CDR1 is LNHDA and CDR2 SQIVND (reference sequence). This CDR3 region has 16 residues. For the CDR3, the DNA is TGTGCCAGTAGTTCGGGACACCCTAGAGGCACCGGGGAGCTGTTTTTT. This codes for CASSSGHPRGTGELFF.

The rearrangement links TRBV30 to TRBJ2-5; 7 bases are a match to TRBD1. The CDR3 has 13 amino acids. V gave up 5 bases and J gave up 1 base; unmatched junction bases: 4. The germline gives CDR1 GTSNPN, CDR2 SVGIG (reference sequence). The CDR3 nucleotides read TGTGCCTGGTGTGGGGACAGCCAAGAGACCCAGTACTTC. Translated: CAWCGDSQETQYF.

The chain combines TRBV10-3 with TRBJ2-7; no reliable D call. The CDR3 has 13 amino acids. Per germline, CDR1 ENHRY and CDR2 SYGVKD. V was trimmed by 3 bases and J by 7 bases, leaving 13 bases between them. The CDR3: CAISDHPSEEQYF. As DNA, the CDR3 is TGTGCCATCAGTGACCACCCCTCAGAAGAGCAGTACTTC.

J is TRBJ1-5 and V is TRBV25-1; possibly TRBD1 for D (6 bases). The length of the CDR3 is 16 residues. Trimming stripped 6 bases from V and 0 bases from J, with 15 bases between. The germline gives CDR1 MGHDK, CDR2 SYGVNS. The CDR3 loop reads CASSGQQGLSNQPQHF. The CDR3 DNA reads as TGTGCCAGCAGCGGACAACAGGGCCTTAGCAATCAGCCCCAGCATTTT. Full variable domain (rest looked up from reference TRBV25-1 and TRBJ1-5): EADIYQTPRYLVIGTGKKITLECSQTMGHDKMYWYQQDPGMELHLIHYSYGVNSTEKGDLSSESTVSRIRTEHFPLTLESARPSHTSQYLCASSGQQGLSNQPQHFGDGTRLSIL.

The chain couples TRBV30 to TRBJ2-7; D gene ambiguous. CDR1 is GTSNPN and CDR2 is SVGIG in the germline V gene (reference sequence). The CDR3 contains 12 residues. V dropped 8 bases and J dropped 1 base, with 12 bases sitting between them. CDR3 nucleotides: TGTGCCACCCGGACCATTTCCTACGAGCAGTACTTC. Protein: CATRTISYEQYF. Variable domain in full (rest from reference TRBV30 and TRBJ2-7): SQTIHQWPATLVQPVGSPLSLECTVEGTSNPNLYWYRQAAGRGLQLLFYSVGIGQISSEVPQNLSASRPQDRQFILSSKKLLLSDSGFYLCATRTISYEQYFGPGTRLTVT.